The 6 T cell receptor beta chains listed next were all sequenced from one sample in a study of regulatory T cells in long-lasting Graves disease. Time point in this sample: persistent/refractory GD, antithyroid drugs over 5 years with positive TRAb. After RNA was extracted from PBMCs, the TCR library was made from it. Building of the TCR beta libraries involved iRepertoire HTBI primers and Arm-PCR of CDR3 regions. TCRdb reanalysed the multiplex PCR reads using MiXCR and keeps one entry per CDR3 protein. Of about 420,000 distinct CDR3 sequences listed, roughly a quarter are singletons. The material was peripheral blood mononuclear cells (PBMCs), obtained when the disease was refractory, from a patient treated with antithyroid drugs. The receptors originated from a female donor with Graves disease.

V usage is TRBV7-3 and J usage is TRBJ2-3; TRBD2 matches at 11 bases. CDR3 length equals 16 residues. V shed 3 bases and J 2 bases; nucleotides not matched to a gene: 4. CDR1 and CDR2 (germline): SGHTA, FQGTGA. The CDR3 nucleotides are TGTGCCAGCAGCTTGGGGACTAGCGGCAACACAGATACGCAGTATTTT. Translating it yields CASSLGTSGNTDTQYF.

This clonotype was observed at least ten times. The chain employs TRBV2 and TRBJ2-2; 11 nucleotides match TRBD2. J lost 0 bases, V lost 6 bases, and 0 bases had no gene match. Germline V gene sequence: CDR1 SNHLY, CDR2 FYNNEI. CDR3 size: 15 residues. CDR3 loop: CASRGLAANTGELFF. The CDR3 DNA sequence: TGTGCCAGCAGGGGACTAGCGGCGAACACCGGGGAGCTGTTTTTT.

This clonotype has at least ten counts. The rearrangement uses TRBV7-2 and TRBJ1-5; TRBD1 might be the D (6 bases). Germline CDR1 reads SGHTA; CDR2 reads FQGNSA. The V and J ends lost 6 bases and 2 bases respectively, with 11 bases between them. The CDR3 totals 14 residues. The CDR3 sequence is CASSPQGGNQPQHF. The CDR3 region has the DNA TGTGCCAGCAGTCCACAGGGAGGCAATCAGCCCCAGCATTTT.

CDR3 DNA: TGTGCCAGTAGTACAGCCGACAGGGCGTCTGGAAACACCATATATTTT. Amino acid sequence: CASSTADRASGNTIYF. The rearrangement uses TRBV19 and TRBJ1-3; 7 bases fit TRBD1. V was pared by 4 bases and J by 1 base, with 7 bases of the junction left unmatched. CDR1 and CDR2 (germline): LNHDA, SQIVND (reference sequence). There are 16 residues in the CDR3.

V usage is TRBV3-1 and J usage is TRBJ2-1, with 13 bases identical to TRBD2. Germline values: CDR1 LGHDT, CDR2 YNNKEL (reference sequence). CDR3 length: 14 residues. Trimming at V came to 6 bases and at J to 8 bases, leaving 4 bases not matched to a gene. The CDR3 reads CASSLLAGGHEQFF. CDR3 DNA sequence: TGTGCCAGCAGTCTACTAGCGGGAGGGCATGAGCAGTTCTTC.

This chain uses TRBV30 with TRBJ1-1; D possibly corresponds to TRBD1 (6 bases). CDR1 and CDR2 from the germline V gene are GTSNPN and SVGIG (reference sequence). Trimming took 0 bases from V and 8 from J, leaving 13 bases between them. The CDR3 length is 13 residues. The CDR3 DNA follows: TGTGCCTGGAGTGTAAGAGGGGGAGAAGAAGCTTTCTTT. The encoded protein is CAWSVRGGEEAFF. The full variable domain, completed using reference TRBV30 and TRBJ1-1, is SQTIHQWPATLVQPVGSPLSLECTVEGTSNPNLYWYRQAAGRGLQLLFYSVGIGQISSEVPQNLSASRPQDRQFILSSKKLLLSDSGFYLCAWSVRGGEEAFFGQGTRLTVV.